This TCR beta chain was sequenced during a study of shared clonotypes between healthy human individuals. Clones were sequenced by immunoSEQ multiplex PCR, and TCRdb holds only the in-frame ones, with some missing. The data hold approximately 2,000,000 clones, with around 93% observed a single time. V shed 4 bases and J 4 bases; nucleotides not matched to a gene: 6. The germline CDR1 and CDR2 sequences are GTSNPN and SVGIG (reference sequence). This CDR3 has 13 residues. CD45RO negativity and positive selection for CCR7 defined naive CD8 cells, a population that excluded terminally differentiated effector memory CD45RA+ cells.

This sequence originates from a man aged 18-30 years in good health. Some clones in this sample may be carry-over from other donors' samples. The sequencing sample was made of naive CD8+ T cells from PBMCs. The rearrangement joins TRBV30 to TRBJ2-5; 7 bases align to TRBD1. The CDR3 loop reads CAWMSGGRETQYF. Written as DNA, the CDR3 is TGTGCCTGGATGTCAGGGGGTAGAGAGACCCAGTACTTC.